A selection of T cell receptor beta chains follows, all from one sample in a study of blood T cell repertoires in COVID-19. Using immunoSEQ multiplex PCR, the repertoire was profiled, and TCRdb retains in-frame clones only, with some absent. The sample has roughly 150,000 clones; over 70% are singletons. Sequenced: PBMCs or T cells enriched from blood (not recorded which). These receptor sequences come from a man in his 70s who had been exposed to COVID-19. CDR3s include the opening cysteine and the closing phenylalanine or tryptophan. A D gene is named only where the DNA matches it firmly. The listing skips clone size in some rows; elsewhere it reads once, few, many or a size class.

clone_size: -; j_call: TRBJ1-4; d_call: -; v_call: TRBV5-1; cdr3_nt: TGCGCCAGCAGCTTTGGAGGGTCTAATGAAAAACTGTTTTTT; cdr3_aa: CASSFGGSNEKLFF
clone_size: once; j_call: TRBJ2-1; d_call: TRBD2; v_call: TRBV20-1; cdr3_nt: TGCAGTGCTAGTTTAGCGGGGGGCTCCTACAATGAGCAGTTCTTC; cdr3_aa: CSASLAGGSYNEQFF
clone_size: -; j_call: TRBJ2-2; d_call: -; v_call: TRBV7-2; cdr3_nt: TGTGCCAGCAGCTTATCCCCAGGAAACACCGGGGAGCTGTTTTTT; cdr3_aa: CASSLSPGNTGELFF
clone_size: -; j_call: TRBJ1-1; d_call: -; v_call: TRBV19; cdr3_nt: TGTGCCAGTGGAAGAACAGGGTCAGACACTGAAGCTTTCTTT; cdr3_aa: CASGRTGSDTEAFF
clone_size: -; j_call: TRBJ1-5; d_call: -; v_call: TRBV5-6; cdr3_nt: TGTGCCAGCAGCTTTCGGGCGCGGGGTCATAGCAATCAGCCCCAGCATTTT; cdr3_aa: CASSFRARGHSNQPQHF
clone_size: -; j_call: TRBJ2-3; d_call: TRBD2; v_call: TRBV30; cdr3_nt: TGTGCCTGGAGTGTAAGCGCGGGGGGTGATACGCAGTATTTT; cdr3_aa: CAWSVSAGGDTQYF
clone_size: -; j_call: TRBJ1-2; d_call: -; v_call: TRBV28; cdr3_nt: TGTGCCAGCAGTTTCGTCGAGAACTATGGCTACACCTTC; cdr3_aa: CASSFVENYGYTF
clone_size: -; j_call: TRBJ2-7; d_call: -; v_call: TRBV9; cdr3_nt: TGTGCCAGCAGCGTAGCTCGTGGCAGTGAGCAGTACTTC; cdr3_aa: CASSVARGSEQYF
clone_size: -; j_call: TRBJ1-2; d_call: TRBD1; v_call: TRBV15; cdr3_nt: TGTGCCACCAGCAGAGGGGGACAGGGGGCCGGTGGCTACACCTTC; cdr3_aa: CATSRGGQGAGGYTF
clone_size: -; j_call: TRBJ1-1; d_call: -; v_call: TRBV19; cdr3_nt: TGTGCCAGTAGTCCTAGGATGGCTGAAGCTTTCTTT; cdr3_aa: CASSPRMAEAFF
clone_size: -; j_call: TRBJ1-2; d_call: -; v_call: TRBV4-3; cdr3_nt: TGCGCCAGCAGCCAAGCCCGAGGGTCCGTCTATGGCTACACCTTC; cdr3_aa: CASSQARGSVYGYTF
clone_size: -; j_call: TRBJ2-7; d_call: -; v_call: TRBV6-5; cdr3_nt: TGTGCCAGCAATGGGGTTCGGAGGGCTCCTTACGAGCAGTACTTC; cdr3_aa: CASNGVRRAPYEQYF
clone_size: -; j_call: TRBJ1-3; d_call: TRBD1; v_call: TRBV6-6; cdr3_nt: TGTGCCAGCACCCTGACAGGGACTGGAAACACCATATATTTT; cdr3_aa: CASTLTGTGNTIYF
clone_size: many; j_call: TRBJ2-2; d_call: -; v_call: TRBV5-4; cdr3_nt: TGTGCCAGCAGCCAGGATACGGCGACCGGGGAGCTGTTTTTT; cdr3_aa: CASSQDTATGELFF
clone_size: -; j_call: TRBJ2-2; d_call: -; v_call: TRBV29-1; cdr3_nt: TGCAGCGTTGGACAGGCCGGGGAGCTGTTTTTT; cdr3_aa: CSVGQAGELFF
clone_size: once; j_call: TRBJ2-1; d_call: -; v_call: TRBV28; cdr3_nt: TGTGCCAGCAGATCTCTAGCGATGCGGGAGCAGTTCTTC; cdr3_aa: CASRSLAMREQFF
clone_size: -; j_call: TRBJ1-4; d_call: TRBD1; v_call: TRBV7-2; cdr3_nt: TGTGCCAGCAGCGCCCGGACAGGGAGAAATGAAAAACTGTTTTTT; cdr3_aa: CASSARTGRNEKLFF
clone_size: -; j_call: TRBJ2-5; d_call: -; v_call: TRBV5-4; cdr3_nt: TGTGCCAGCAGCCCGACGACAGAAGAGACCCAGTACTTC; cdr3_aa: CASSPTTEETQYF
clone_size: -; j_call: TRBJ2-1; d_call: TRBD2; v_call: TRBV19; cdr3_nt: TGTGCCAGTAGTCTGAGACTAGCGGATGGGAGCTCCTACAATGAGCAGTTCTTC; cdr3_aa: CASSLRLADGSSYNEQFF